These 25 T cell receptor beta chains came from one sample sequenced in a study of early T cells in non-severe SARS-CoV-2 infection. In TCRdb, the 5' RACE reads were re-called with MiXCR into one record per CDR3 protein. Of 100,000 to 120,000 distinct CDR3 sequences listed, 9.5% to 13% are singletons. The sequencing input was whole blood. The receptors derive from an adult who was a healthcare worker with PCR-confirmed SARS-CoV-2 infection or an uninfected control (not recorded which).

This clonotype was seen at least ten times. The V gene is TRBV3-1, the J gene TRBJ2-1; 10 nucleotides align to TRBD1. The CDR3 has 15 residues. CDR1 and CDR2 (germline): LGHDT, YNNKEL (reference sequence). With V trimmed by 6 bases and J by 4 bases, 6 bases remained unmatched. Here the CDR3 DNA reads TGTGCCAGCAGGTCTAGGGACAGGGGATACAATGAGCAGTTCTTC. Its protein is CASRSRDRGYNEQFF.

The table lists this clonotype with many counts. The chain couples TRBV5-6 to TRBJ1-5; the match to TRBD1 covers 8 bases. From germline, CDR1 is SGHDT and CDR2 YYEEEE. J lost 6 bases, V lost 4 bases, and 3 bases had no gene match. This CDR3 has 13 residues. This chain's CDR3 is CASSGQGRQPQHF. CDR3 DNA: TGTGCCAGCAGCGGACAGGGCCGTCAGCCCCAGCATTTT. Using reference TRBV5-6 and TRBJ1-5 for the parts outside the CDR3, the full variable domain is DAGVTQSPTHLIKTRGQQVTLRCSPKSGHDTVSWYQQALGQGPQFIFQYYEEEERQRGNFPDRFSGHQFPNYSSELNVNALLLGDSALYLCASSGQGRQPQHFGDGTRLSIL.

Many counts were recorded for this clonotype. The genes are TRBV7-9 and TRBJ1-4; 7 bases map to TRBD1. The CDR3 loop spans 14 amino acids. V lost 3 bases and J lost 8; bases outside the gene matches: 6. CDR1 is SEHNR and CDR2 is FQNEAQ in the germline V gene (reference sequence). The CDR3, as DNA: TGTGCCAGCAGCTTGACTCAGGGGGGCGAAAAACTGTTTTTT. Translating gives CASSLTQGGEKLFF.

This clonotype has only a few counts. The genes are TRBV5-6 and TRBJ2-5, with D unresolved. CDR3 length equals 11 residues. V was trimmed by 6 bases and J by 2 bases, leaving 5 bases between them. Germline V gene lookup returns CDR1 SGHDT and CDR2 YYEEEE. This CDR3 reads CASTGQETQYF. The DNA of the CDR3 is TGTGCCAGCACAGGACAAGAGACCCAGTACTTC.

This clonotype was found many times. The rearrangement uses TRBV7-8 and TRBJ2-3; D gene ambiguous. CDR1 and CDR2 (germline): SGHVS, FQNEAQ. Trimming took off 5 bases at V and 6 bases at J, with 12 bases between the two ends. This CDR3 is 13 amino acids long. In nucleotides, the CDR3 is TGTGCCAGCAGCAGCATGAGTGTCGATACGCAGTATTTT. Translated, it gives CASSSMSVDTQYF.

In its sample, this clonotype was seen many times. The chain combines TRBV11-2 with TRBJ2-7; 12 positions agree with TRBD2. The germline V gene encodes CDR1 SGHAT and CDR2 FQNNGV. The CDR3 totals 16 residues. Unmatched junction bases numbered 8, after V lost 6 bases and J lost 2 bases. CDR3 coding DNA: TGTGCCAGCAGTGTGGGACTAGCGGGCCCCCCCTACGAGCAGTACTTC. Translation: CASSVGLAGPPYEQYF. Full variable domain (remainder filled in from reference TRBV11-2 and TRBJ2-7): EAGVAQSPRYKIIEKRQSVAFWCNPISGHATLYWYQQILGQGPKLLIQFQNNGVVDDSQLPKDRFSAERLKGVDSTLKIQPAKLEDSAVYLCASSVGLAGPPYEQYFGPGTRLTVT.

A remark on this clonotype: The conserved closing phenylalanine or tryptophan is absent in this CDR3, likely reflecting a read error. V gene TRBV6-1 combines with J gene TRBJ2-3; D could derive from TRBD1 or TRBD2 (5 bases each). The CDR3 has 20 amino acids. Trimming pared 1 base from V and 3 bases from J, leaving 26 bases between. CDR1 is MNHNS and CDR2 is SASEGT in the germline V gene. Here the CDR3 DNA reads TGTGCCAGCAGTGAAGATAGGTTAACGACAGTGGGGGTTGGAACAGATACGCAGTATTCT. Translated: CASSEDRLTTVGVGTDTQYS.

This clonotype has more than one count but fewer than ten. The rearrangement uses TRBV3-1 and TRBJ2-7, with TRBD2 identical over 13 bases. Unmatched junction bases numbered 0, after V lost 1 base and J lost 3 bases. CDR3 length equals 15 residues. Germline assignment: CDR1 LGHDT and CDR2 YNNKEL (reference sequence). As DNA, the CDR3 is TGTGCCAGCAGCCAAGGGACTAGCGGGGGCTACGAGCAGTACTTC. It encodes CASSQGTSGGYEQYF.

V usage is TRBV6-5 and J usage is TRBJ2-1, with TRBD1 identical over 11 bases. In germline, CDR1 is MNHEY, CDR2 SVGAGI. The CDR3 spans 15 residues. Germline trimming cut 2 bases from V and 9 bases from J; bases unmatched to any gene: 6. CDR3: CASSYGQGAPGEQFF. The CDR3 coding sequence is TGTGCCAGCAGTTACGGACAGGGGGCGCCTGGTGAGCAGTTCTTC.

This clonotype was recorded many times. This chain uses TRBV29-1 with TRBJ2-7; possibly TRBD1 or TRBD2 for D (5 bases each). In germline, CDR1 is SQVTM, CDR2 ANQGSEA. V lost 4 bases, J lost 1 base, and 14 bases lay in between. The CDR3 is made up of 14 amino acids. Here the CDR3 reads CSVVEGRGSYEQYF. Here the CDR3 DNA reads TGCAGCGTTGTAGAGGGGCGCGGATCCTACGAGCAGTACTTC.

This rearrangement joins TRBV2 to TRBJ1-5; TRBD1 might be the D (5 bases). Trimming removed 6 bases at V and 3 bases at J, with 6 bases between. Per germline, CDR1 SNHLY and CDR2 FYNNEI. The CDR3 loop spans 12 amino acids. The CDR3 bases are TGTGCCAGCAGCGGGACCAATCAGCCCCAGCATTTT. Translation: CASSGTNQPQHF.

V is TRBV6-5 and J is TRBJ1-6; unclear D gene. V was trimmed by 2 bases and J by 2 bases, leaving 7 bases between them. The CDR3 consists of 15 residues. The germline gives CDR1 MNHEY, CDR2 SVGAGI. This CDR3 reads CASSYEAAYNSPLHF. In DNA form, the CDR3 reads TGTGCCAGCAGTTACGAGGCAGCCTATAATTCACCCCTCCACTTT.

Many counts were recorded for this clonotype. The J gene is TRBJ1-1, the V gene TRBV28; 9 nucleotides line up with TRBD1. In germline, CDR1 is MDHEN, CDR2 SYDVKM. V was pared by 5 bases and J by 1 base, with 14 bases of the junction left unmatched. The length of the CDR3 is 18 residues. The CDR3 loop reads CASSPLQGADIQNTEAFF. CDR3 DNA sequence: TGTGCCAGCAGTCCTTTACAGGGGGCGGACATACAGAACACTGAAGCTTTCTTT.

The CDR3 loop reads CATSDLGAGSSYNEQFF. CDR3 nucleotide sequence: TGTGCCACCAGTGATTTGGGCGCGGGCAGCTCCTACAATGAGCAGTTCTTC. The V call is TRBV24-1, the J call TRBJ2-1; possibly TRBD2 for D (5 bases). The CDR3 contains 17 residues. V was shortened by 0 bases and J by 0 bases, with 11 bases between the two germline ends. The germline V gene encodes CDR1 KGHDR and CDR2 SFDVKD.

This clonotype was seen ten or more times. V and J are TRBV21-1 and TRBJ1-1; the table's D call TRBD1 went unverified against the DNA. TRBV21-1 counts as a pseudogene. This CDR3 is 15 amino acids long. Here the CDR3 DNA reads TGTGCCAGCAGCAACCGGACAGGGGGCGACACTGAAGCTTTCTTT. The encoded protein is CASSNRTGGDTEAFF.

The chain links TRBV18 to TRBJ2-7; 7 nucleotides match TRBD2. Germline V gene data show CDR1 as KGHSH and CDR2 as LQKENI. V lost 3 bases and J lost 2; bases outside the gene matches: 4. The CDR3 consists of 14 residues. In DNA, the CDR3 is TGTGCCAGCTCACCTCTCGGGGGGACCTACGAGCAGTACTTC. Protein sequence: CASSPLGGTYEQYF.

This clonotype was seen a handful of times. The chain recombines TRBV27 with TRBJ2-1, with TRBD2 identical over 7 bases. V lost 8 bases, J lost 9 bases, and 22 bases stayed unmatched. Germline V gives CDR1 MNHEY, CDR2 SMNVEV (reference sequence). The CDR3 runs 17 residues. The CDR3 sequence is CASGYVPGGGRQIEQFF. CDR3 nucleotides: TGTGCCAGCGGCTACGTTCCGGGTGGCGGGAGACAAATTGAGCAGTTCTTC.

This clonotype was seen at least ten times. V gene TRBV28 combines with J gene TRBJ2-1; 7 bases are shared with TRBD1. Germline V CDR1 and CDR2: MDHEN, SYDVKM. J was trimmed by 0 bases and V by 6 bases; bases with no gene match: 11. This CDR3 is 17 amino acids long. The CDR3: CASRKQLQGSSYNEQFF. The CDR3 nucleotides read TGTGCCAGCAGGAAGCAACTACAGGGGAGCTCCTACAATGAGCAGTTCTTC.

This chain connects TRBV5-6 to TRBJ2-2; D is ambiguous. The V end lost 3 bases, the J end lost 10 bases, and 7 bases lay between the germline ends. The CDR3 runs to 11 residues. Germline lookup yields CDR1 SGHDT and CDR2 YYEEEE. CDR3 sequence (DNA): TGTGCCAGCAGCTGGGCTGAGGAGCTGTTTTTT. Its translation: CASSWAEELFF.

This chain connects TRBV12-3 or TRBV12-4 to TRBJ1-2, with 8 bases aligning to TRBD1. V was pared by 6 bases and J by 8 bases, with 5 bases of the junction left unmatched. The CDR3 contains 12 residues. This CDR3 reads CASRTGARGYTF. CDR3 DNA: TGTGCCAGCAGGACAGGGGCGAGGGGCTACACCTTC.

Only one count was recorded for this clonotype. The V call is TRBV28, the J call TRBJ2-3; 11 nucleotides align to TRBD2. Trimming took 6 bases from V and 2 from J; bases not matched to a gene: 4. CDR1 is MDHEN and CDR2 is SYDVKM in the germline V gene. The length of the CDR3 is 15 residues. The CDR3 here is CASSPSGGFTDTQYF. In nucleotides, the CDR3 is TGTGCCAGCAGCCCTAGCGGGGGGTTCACAGATACGCAGTATTTT.

This clonotype was detected a few times. This rearrangement joins TRBV18 to TRBJ1-1; unclear D gene. There are 14 residues in the CDR3. The germline V and J ends were trimmed by 6 bases and 1 base, with 12 bases remaining between them. Germline-derived CDR1 and CDR2 are KGHSH and LQKENI. The CDR3 loop is CASSSLDENTEAFF. CDR3 bases: TGTGCCAGCTCCTCATTGGATGAGAACACTGAAGCTTTCTTT.

V and J are TRBV29-1 and TRBJ2-1; perhaps TRBD2 as D (6 bases). The V gene lost 3 bases and the J gene lost 7 bases, with 13 bases spanning the gap. Looked up from germline, CDR1 is SQVTM and CDR2 is ANQGSEA. The CDR3 sequence is 13 residues long. CDR3 nucleotides: TGCAGCGTTGAGCCGGGTGGAGGGAATGAGCAGTTCTTC. Protein sequence: CSVEPGGGNEQFF.

Ten or more counts support this clonotype. The gene calls are TRBV7-2 and TRBJ2-2; no clear D. Per the germline V gene, CDR1 is SGHTA and CDR2 is FQGNSA. The CDR3 consists of 16 residues. V lost 0 bases and J 1 base, leaving 9 bases between the germline ends. In DNA form, the CDR3 reads TGTGCCAGCAGCTTAGCGCAGAGTTGGAACACCGGGGAGCTGTTTTTT. Encoded protein: CASSLAQSWNTGELFF. Complete variable domain (other parts from reference TRBV7-2 and TRBJ2-2): GAGVSQSPSNKVTEKGKDVELRCDPISGHTALYWYRQSLGQGLEFLIYFQGNSAPDKSGLPSDRFSAERTGGSVSTLTIQRTQQEDSAVYLCASSLAQSWNTGELFFGEGSRLTVL.

The chain has TRBV11-2 and TRBJ2-2; possible D gene TRBD2, 5 bases. The CDR3 is 17 amino acids. Germline CDR1 is SGHAT and CDR2 is FQNNGV. V was clipped by 3 bases and J by 4 bases, with 18 bases between them. CDR3 DNA: TGTGCCAGCAGCTTGGTTGGACTCCTTTCGCCCACCGGGGAGCTGTTTTTT. It yields the protein CASSLVGLLSPTGELFF.